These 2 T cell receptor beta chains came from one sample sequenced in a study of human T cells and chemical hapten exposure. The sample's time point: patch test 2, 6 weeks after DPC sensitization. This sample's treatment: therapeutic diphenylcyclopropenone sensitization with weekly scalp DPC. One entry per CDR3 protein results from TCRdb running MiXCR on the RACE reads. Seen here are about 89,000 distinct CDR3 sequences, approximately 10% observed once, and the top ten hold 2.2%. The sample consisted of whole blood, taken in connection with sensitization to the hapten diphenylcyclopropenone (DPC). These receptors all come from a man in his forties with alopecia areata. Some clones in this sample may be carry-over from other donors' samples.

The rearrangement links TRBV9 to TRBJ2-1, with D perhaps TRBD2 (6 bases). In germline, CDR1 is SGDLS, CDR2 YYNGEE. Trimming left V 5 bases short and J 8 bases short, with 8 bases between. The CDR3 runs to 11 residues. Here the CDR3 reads CASRAGYEQFF. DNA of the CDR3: TGTGCCAGCAGGGCGGGGTATGAGCAGTTCTTC.

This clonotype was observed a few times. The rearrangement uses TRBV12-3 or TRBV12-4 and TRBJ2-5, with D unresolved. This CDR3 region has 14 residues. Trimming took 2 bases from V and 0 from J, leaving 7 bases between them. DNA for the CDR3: TGTGCCAGCAGTTTAAACAAGTACCAAGAGACCCAGTACTTC. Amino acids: CASSLNKYQETQYF.